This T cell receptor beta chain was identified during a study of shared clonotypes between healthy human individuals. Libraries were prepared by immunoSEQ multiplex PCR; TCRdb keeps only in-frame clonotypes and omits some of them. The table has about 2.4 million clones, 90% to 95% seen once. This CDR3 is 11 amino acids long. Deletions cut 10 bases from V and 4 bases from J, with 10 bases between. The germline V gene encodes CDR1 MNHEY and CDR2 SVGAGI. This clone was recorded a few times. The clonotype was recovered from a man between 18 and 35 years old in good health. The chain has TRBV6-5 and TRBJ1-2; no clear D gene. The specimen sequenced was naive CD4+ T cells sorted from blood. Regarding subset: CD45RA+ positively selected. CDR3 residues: CATRRSYGYTF. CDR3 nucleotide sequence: TGTGCCACCCGCCGGAGCTATGGCTACACCTTC.